The clone carrying this T cell receptor beta chain was counted only a few times. At the survey level, the v3.0 immunoSEQ assay was run. The protocol was immunoSEQ multiplex PCR, while the TCRdb copy is restricted to in-frame clones and leaves out a portion. In the table there are roughly 25,000 clones, 85% of which are singletons. The sample comes from a study of long-term antiretroviral therapy in people with HIV. This CDR3 contains 15 residues. The germline V gene has CDR1 MNHNS and CDR2 SASEGT. V was clipped by 6 bases and J by 11 bases, with 23 bases between them. The chain recombines TRBV6-1 with TRBJ1-5; a possible D gene is TRBD1 (5 bases). Here the sequenced sample was unsorted PBMCs, taken 2.3 years after starting antiretroviral therapy. This receptor was taken from a man aged 35-49 years with HIV. DNA of the CDR3: TGTGCCAGCAGGGTCTCGGGGAGGGACGGGGCAGCCCAGCATTTT. Translated: CASRVSGRDGAAQHF.